A single sample gave rise to the 8 T cell receptor beta chains below, sequenced in a study of shared clonotypes between healthy human individuals (TCRdb year 2020). Receptor libraries were prepared by the immunoSEQ multiplex PCR assay. TCRdb carries this immuneACCESS record with in-frame sequences only. Its versions omit some clonotypes, under half of them owing to an unresolved V gene in the studies checked, with the rest unexplained. The sample records about 660,000 clones, approximately 79% of which are singletons. The ten largest clones take up 1.7% of the sample. Sequenced material: memory CD4+ T cells sorted from blood. What this sample's cell subset or site label stands for: CD45RA-negative fraction. The receptors derive from a woman in her 30s in good health.

The chain links TRBV14 to TRBJ1-1, with D uncertain. The CDR3 runs to 13 residues. The germline CDR1 and CDR2 sequences are SGHDN and FVKESK. V was shortened by 3 bases and J by 7 bases, with 12 bases between the two germline ends. The DNA of the CDR3 is TGTGCCAGCAGCCACCCTAGCGCCAGTGAAGCTTTCTTT. This codes for CASSHPSASEAFF.

This CDR3 reads CASSLLASSGELFF. The CDR3, as DNA: TGTGCCAGCAGTTTATTGGCCAGTTCAGGGGAGCTGTTTTTT. This chain joins TRBV27 and TRBJ2-2; no clear D gene. The CDR3 contains 14 residues. Germline loops: CDR1 MNHEY, CDR2 SMNVEV (reference sequence). V gave up 1 base and J gave up 8 bases, with 11 bases separating them.

The chain uses TRBV2 and TRBJ2-3, with TRBD2 identical over 7 bases. J lost 6 bases, V lost 5 bases, and 14 bases had no gene match. CDR1 and CDR2 (germline): SNHLY, FYNNEI. CDR3 length: 16 residues. For the CDR3, the DNA is TGTGCCAGCAGTAGGGCTAGCGGACCGGTAGGGGATACGCAGTATTTT. Encoded protein: CASSRASGPVGDTQYF.

In DNA form, the CDR3 reads TGTGCCAGCAGCTTCCTCGAATCCCGGGAGTACTTC. Protein: CASSFLESREYF. This chain joins TRBV5-4 and TRBJ2-7, with unresolved D. The CDR3 is made up of 12 amino acids. From germline, CDR1 is SGHNT and CDR2 YYREEE (reference sequence). V was shortened by 2 bases and J by 11 bases, with 14 bases between the two germline ends.

The chain couples TRBV2 to TRBJ1-1; D gene uncertain. The CDR3 loop spans 14 amino acids. V lost 4 bases and J lost 1, with 10 bases in between. Germline-derived CDR1 and CDR2 are SNHLY and FYNNEI. The CDR3, as DNA: TGTGCCAGCAGTGTCCTCGGAGGGAACACTGAAGCTTTCTTT. It encodes CASSVLGGNTEAFF.

The V gene is TRBV27, the J gene TRBJ2-3; the D gene is possibly TRBD2 (7 bases). This CDR3 spans 18 amino acids. Germline V gene sequence: CDR1 MNHEY, CDR2 SMNVEV (reference sequence). V was clipped by 3 bases and J by 1 base, with 20 bases between them. This CDR3 is CASSLGMWGGLGTDTQYF. CDR3 nucleotide sequence: TGTGCCAGCAGTTTGGGCATGTGGGGGGGCTTAGGCACAGATACGCAGTATTTT.

V gene TRBV19 combines with J gene TRBJ1-5; D call uncertain. The CDR3 runs 14 residues. V was pared by 7 bases and J by 1 base, with 11 bases between. Germline lookup yields CDR1 LNHDA and CDR2 SQIVND (reference sequence). The CDR3 region has the DNA TGTGCCAGTAAGGAAGGCCCCAGCAATCAGCCCCAGCATTTT. Translating it yields CASKEGPSNQPQHF.

The count of this clone is one. V usage is TRBV6-1 and J usage is TRBJ1-5; no firm D call. The CDR3 is 13 residues long. Germline V gene data show CDR1 as MNHNS and CDR2 as SASEGT. V shed 2 bases and J shed 7 bases, with 9 bases lying between them. CDR3 loop: CASSELTRQPQHF. In nucleotides, the CDR3 is TGTGCCAGCAGTGAATTGACCCGGCAGCCCCAGCATTTT.